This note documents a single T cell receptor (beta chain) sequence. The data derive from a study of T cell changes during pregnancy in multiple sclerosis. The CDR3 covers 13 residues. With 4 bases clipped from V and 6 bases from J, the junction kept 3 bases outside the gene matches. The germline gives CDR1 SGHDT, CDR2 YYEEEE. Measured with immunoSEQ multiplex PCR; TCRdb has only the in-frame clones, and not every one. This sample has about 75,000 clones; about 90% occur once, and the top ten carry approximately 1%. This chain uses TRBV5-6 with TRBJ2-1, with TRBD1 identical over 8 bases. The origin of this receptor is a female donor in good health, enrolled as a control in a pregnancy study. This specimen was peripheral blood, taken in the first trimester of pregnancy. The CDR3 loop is CASSPGQVNEQFF. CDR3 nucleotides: TGTGCCAGCAGCCCGGGACAGGTCAATGAGCAGTTCTTC.